This is a list of T cell receptor beta chains from one sample in a study of monozygotic twins with inflammatory bowel disease. TCRdb re-called the 5' RACE reads, yielding one record per CDR3 amino acid sequence without DNA. This sample's table has 300,000 to 400,000 distinct CDR3 sequences. Sequencing used blood. These receptor sequences come from a human donor with ulcerative colitis or Crohn's disease, or a healthy co-twin of an affected twin (not recorded which). CDR3s include the opening cysteine and the closing phenylalanine or tryptophan.

V gene	J gene	CDR3 protein
TRBV15	TRBJ2-5	CATSRGSGVDKETQYF
TRBV12-3/TRBV12-4	TRBJ2-1	CASSPLAGVSNEQFF
TRBV20-1	TRBJ2-4	CSANRDRTSGKAKNMQYF
TRBV5-4	TRBJ1-1	CASSRISMAVDNTEAFF
TRBV28	TRBJ2-1	CASSPDVSSYNEQFF
TRBV28	TRBJ1-2	CASSFLYGYTF
TRBV12-3/TRBV12-4	TRBJ1-6	CASMLAGNSPLHF
TRBV7-9	TRBJ1-1	CASSPQGRGAFF
TRBV29-1	TRBJ2-7	CSVGYSSASYEQYF
TRBV9	TRBJ2-1	CASSVGQGPYNEQFF
TRBV7-9	TRBJ2-7	CASSLAPAEQYF
TRBV7-3	TRBJ2-1	CASSPTGGPYNEQFF
TRBV10-3	TRBJ2-1	CAIRGQPGNEQFF
TRBV5-1	TRBJ2-1	CASSPPGLLHNEQFF
TRBV19	TRBJ2-1	CASSRGSTNNEQFF
TRBV12-3/TRBV12-4	TRBJ1-4	CASSSINLQRLNEKLFF
TRBV12-3/TRBV12-4	TRBJ2-7	CASSLGGREYEQYF
TRBV6-2/TRBV6-3	TRBJ1-5	CASSEQGNQPQHF
TRBV12-3/TRBV12-4	TRBJ2-5	CASTPTGVAGDRETQYF
TRBV12-3/TRBV12-4	TRBJ2-3	CASSPSRTSSTDTQYF
TRBV20-1	TRBJ2-7	CSARDPLMERGLYEQYF